Below, 8 T cell receptor beta chains from the same sample are listed, as sequenced in a study of T cell responses to AZD1222 COVID-19 vaccine. Here immunoSEQ multiplex PCR was the method, and the copy in TCRdb shows in-frame clones only, minus some. The sample carries over 120,000 clones, approximately 88% recorded once. The sequences come from peripheral blood, collected 28 days after the second dose of the MenACWY control vaccine. These receptors all stem from an adult who received the MenACWY meningococcal vaccine as a control.

This chain joins TRBV4-1 and TRBJ2-3, with 9 nucleotides matching TRBD1. The CDR3 covers 16 residues. V was pared by 3 bases and J by 1 base, with 5 bases of the junction left unmatched. Looked up from germline, CDR1 is MGHRA and CDR2 is YSYEKL. CDR3 in amino acids: CASSQGTGMGTDTQYF. The CDR3 DNA follows: TGCGCCAGCAGCCAGGGGACAGGGATGGGCACAGATACGCAGTATTTT.

The rearrangement links TRBV11-3 to TRBJ2-2; D not resolved. This CDR3 is 15 amino acids long. Germline CDR1 and CDR2: SGHNT and YENEEA. Trimming took off 4 bases at V and 4 bases at J, with 13 bases between the two ends. CDR3 nucleotides: TGTGCCAGCAGCTCATGGGCCCGAGGCACCGGGGAGCTGTTTTTT. Protein sequence: CASSSWARGTGELFF.

This chain connects TRBV3-1 (or the pseudogene TRBV3-2) to TRBJ1-1; 7 positions match TRBD1. Germline assignment: CDR1 LGHDT and CDR2 YNNKEL (reference sequence). Losses at the gene ends were 4 bases for V and 3 bases for J; bases not matched to a gene: 5. The CDR3 runs to 14 residues. CDR3 residues: CASSRGQADTEAFF. CDR3 DNA: TGTGCCAGCAGCCGAGGACAGGCGGACACTGAAGCTTTCTTT.

V and J are TRBV21-1 and TRBJ1-5. TRBV21-1 is described as a pseudogene. CDR3 length equals 15 residues. CDR3 region: CASSTRDGGNQPQHF. CDR3 bases: TGTGCCAGCAGCACTAGGGATGGAGGCAATCAGCCCCAGCATTTT.

The rearrangement uses TRBV6-5 and TRBJ2-7, with D possibly matching TRBD1 (5 bases). Germline V gene sequence: CDR1 MNHEY, CDR2 SVGAGI. Deletions cut 2 bases from V and 7 bases from J, with 12 bases between. This CDR3 comprises 13 residues. CDR3 sequence (DNA): TGTGCCAGCAGTTACGGGCAGGGAACGGAGCAGTACTTC. This encodes CASSYGQGTEQYF.

This clone has a handful of counts. The V gene is TRBV3-1 (or the pseudogene TRBV3-2), the J gene TRBJ2-2, with D perhaps matching TRBD1 (5 bases). With 4 bases removed from V and 5 bases from J, the gap between germline ends came to 11 bases. Germline V gene lookup returns CDR1 LGHDT and CDR2 YNNKEL (reference sequence). The CDR3 loop spans 14 amino acids. This CDR3 is CASSRSDITGELFF. The CDR3 DNA follows: TGTGCCAGCAGCCGTTCGGACATAACCGGGGAGCTGTTTTTT.

The chain carries TRBV7-2 and TRBJ2-1, with 10 bases identical to TRBD1. The ends lost 5 bases at V and 7 bases at J; junction bases unmatched: 8. The CDR3 sequence is 15 residues long. CDR1 is SGHTA and CDR2 is FQGNSA in the germline V gene. As DNA, the CDR3 is TGTGCCAGCAGCCCAAGGGACAGGGGTAGAAATGAGCAGTTCTTC. Protein product: CASSPRDRGRNEQFF.

The V gene is TRBV19, the J gene TRBJ2-7, with D possibly matching TRBD2 (5 bases). The CDR3 contains 14 residues. Deletions cut 5 bases from V and 0 bases from J, with 11 bases between. Per germline, CDR1 LNHDA and CDR2 SQIVND (reference sequence). Written as DNA, the CDR3 is TGTGCCAGTAGTCGCGAAGCGGACTCCTACGAGCAGTACTTC. Translating gives CASSREADSYEQYF.